The 14 T cell receptor beta chains listed next were all sequenced from one sample in a study of CD8+ T cells in alopecia areata. It was cDNA, reverse transcribed from extracted RNA, that served as the sequencing template. Data came from immunoSEQ multiplex PCR; TCRdb stores just in-frame clones and leaves some out. The sample lists under 130,000 clones; 55% were seen once. Input material: CD4+ T cells sorted from blood. The origin of the receptors is a human donor in good health.

This clone was seen a few times. J is TRBJ2-4 and V is TRBV4-3; 7 bases map to TRBD2. The V and J ends lost 3 bases and 1 base, in that order; junction bases with no gene match: 3. There are 15 residues in the CDR3. CDR1 and CDR2 from the germline V gene are LGHNA and YSLEER. CDR3 coding DNA: TGCGCCAGCAGCCAGGCCGGGGGGGCCAAAAACATTCAGTACTTC. Translation gives CASSQAGGAKNIQYF.

V gene TRBV30 combines with J gene TRBJ2-3; D may be TRBD1 (5 bases). Germline loops: CDR1 GTSNPN, CDR2 SVGIG (reference sequence). The CDR3 extends over 14 amino acids. With 0 bases removed from V and 2 bases from J, the gap between germline ends came to 9 bases. CDR3 region: CAWSVGQATDTQYF. CDR3 sequence (DNA): TGTGCCTGGAGTGTGGGGCAGGCCACAGATACGCAGTATTTT.

The V and J genes are TRBV4-1 and TRBJ1-3; TRBD1 might be the D (5 bases). V lost 3 bases to trimming and J lost 4 bases, with 19 bases between them. From germline, CDR1 is MGHRA and CDR2 YSYEKL. The length of the CDR3 is 17 residues. CDR3 DNA: TGCGCCAGCAGCCACGTCATCTCGCGCCGGGGGGGAAACACCATATATTTT. Translated: CASSHVISRRGGNTIYF.

The chain joins TRBV19 to TRBJ1-1; D gene ambiguous. The CDR3 is 16 residues long. Trimming removed 8 bases from V and 0 bases from J, with 19 bases in between. From germline, CDR1 is LNHDA and CDR2 SQIVND (reference sequence). The CDR3 DNA reads TGTGCCAGTCGTTGGACTGGAGAGCCTATGAACACTGAAGCTTTCTTT. It codes for CASRWTGEPMNTEAFF.

The chain combines TRBV7-2 with TRBJ2-5; the match to TRBD2 covers 10 bases. Germline V gene lookup returns CDR1 SGHTA and CDR2 FQGNSA. This CDR3 is 15 amino acids long. Trimming removed 5 bases from V and 1 base from J; junction bases left unmatched: 4. The CDR3 spells CASSPRTSGQETQYF. The CDR3 DNA is TGTGCCAGCAGCCCGCGGACTAGCGGCCAAGAGACCCAGTACTTC.

This chain links TRBV6-6 with TRBJ1-5; 9 bases are a match to TRBD1. This CDR3 has 15 residues. CDR1 and CDR2 from the germline V gene are MNHNY and SVGAGI (reference sequence). V shed 6 bases and J 5 bases; nucleotides not matched to a gene: 8. CDR3 loop: CASRAGTGPYQPQHF. CDR3 DNA sequence: TGTGCCAGCAGGGCCGGGACAGGGCCATATCAGCCCCAGCATTTT.

The genes are TRBV5-1 and TRBJ2-5, with a tentative D call TRBD2 (6 bases). The CDR3 extends over 15 amino acids. Germline V gene data show CDR1 as SGHRS and CDR2 as YFSETQ. The V end lost 0 bases, the J end lost 2 bases, and 11 bases lay between the germline ends. The CDR3, as DNA: TGCGCCAGCAGCTTGGTGGTAGCGGCGCAAGAGACCCAGTACTTC. Residues: CASSLVVAAQETQYF.

This chain connects TRBV7-2 to TRBJ2-5; maybe TRBD2 (6 bases). Trimming pared 3 bases from V and 0 bases from J, leaving 8 bases between. This CDR3 has 14 residues. Germline V gene sequence: CDR1 SGHTA, CDR2 FQGNSA. The CDR3 sequence: CASSFREYQETQYF. As DNA, the CDR3 is TGTGCCAGCAGCTTTCGGGAGTACCAAGAGACCCAGTACTTC. Full variable domain (remainder filled in from reference TRBV7-2 and TRBJ2-5): GAGVSQSPSNKVTEKGKDVELRCDPISGHTALYWYRQSLGQGLEFLIYFQGNSAPDKSGLPSDRFSAERTGGSVSTLTIQRTQQEDSAVYLCASSFREYQETQYFGPGTRLLVL.

The chain combines TRBV4-3 with TRBJ1-2; no firm D call. Trimming left V 3 bases short and J 4 bases short, with 9 bases between. Germline V gives CDR1 LGHNA, CDR2 YSLEER. The CDR3 extends over 13 amino acids. The chain's CDR3 is CASSQEVGYGYTF. The CDR3 bases are TGCGCCAGCAGCCAGGAGGTAGGCTATGGCTACACCTTC.

In DNA, the CDR3 is TGTGCCTGGAGGCGGGACGGGGGGCTGGAAAAACTGTTTTTT. Residues: CAWRRDGGLEKLFF. J is TRBJ1-4 and V is TRBV30; weak D call: TRBD1 (6 bases). Trimming cost V 3 bases and J 8 bases, with 16 bases left between them. Germline CDR1 is GTSNPN and CDR2 is SVGIG (reference sequence). The CDR3 contains 14 residues.

This clone was found a few times. The V call is TRBV29-1, the J call TRBJ2-5; D remains ambiguous. Trimming removed 4 bases at V and 2 bases at J, with 8 bases between. Germline V CDR1 and CDR2: SQVTM, ANQGSEA. The CDR3 extends over 12 amino acids. In DNA, the CDR3 is TGCAGCGTTGTAGGCCGACAAGAGACCCAGTACTTC. It encodes CSVVGRQETQYF.

V and J are TRBV5-1 and TRBJ1-2, with unresolved D. The germline V gene has CDR1 SGHRS and CDR2 YFSETQ. This CDR3 contains 13 residues. V was cut by 0 bases and J by 3 bases, with 6 bases left in between. This CDR3 reads CASSLAGDYGYTF. The DNA of the CDR3 is TGCGCCAGCAGCTTGGCCGGGGACTATGGCTACACCTTC. Drawing the rest from reference TRBV5-1 and TRBJ1-2, the complete variable domain is KAGVTQTPRYLIKTRGQQVTLSCSPISGHRSVSWYQQTPGQGLQFLFEYFSETQRNKGNFPGRFSGRQFSNSRSEMNVSTLELGDSALYLCASSLAGDYGYTFGSGTRLTVV.

The CDR3 reads CASSPGISGDTDTQYF. CDR3 coding DNA: TGTGCCAGCAGCCCGGGGATCTCGGGGGACACAGATACGCAGTATTTT. This sequence joins TRBV7-2 and TRBJ2-3, with a possible D match to TRBD2 (6 bases). In germline, CDR1 is SGHTA, CDR2 FQGNSA. There are 16 residues in the CDR3. Trimming pared 5 bases from V and 2 bases from J, leaving 17 bases between.

This chain uses TRBV30 with TRBJ1-5; 7 bases are shared with TRBD1. The CDR3 runs 15 residues. After removal of 1 base from V and 1 base from J, the junction contained 4 bases not matched to a gene. Looked up from germline, CDR1 is GTSNPN and CDR2 is SVGIG (reference sequence). CDR3 loop: CAWSATGRSNQPQHF. In DNA, the CDR3 is TGTGCCTGGAGTGCGACAGGGAGAAGCAATCAGCCCCAGCATTTT.